These T cell receptor beta chains were read from a single sample in a study of OX40 agonist ivuxolimab in advanced cancers. TCRdb's table, derived via immunoSEQ multiplex PCR, lists solely in-frame clones and lacks some. In the table there are roughly 130,000 clones, roughly 95% of which are singletons. The sequences come from CD4+ or CD8+ T cells sorted from blood, collected in a trial of the OX40 agonist ivuxolimab. All receptors come from an adult with an advanced solid tumor such as melanoma, head and neck, liver or kidney cancer. The CDR3 runs from the conserved cysteine through the conserved F or W. The D gene is left open where the match is weak. The listing skips clone size in some rows; elsewhere it reads once, few, many or a size class.

>.|TRBD1|TRBJ2-7|TRBV6-1|14
CASSTGGFSYEQYF
TGTGCCAGCAGTACAGGGGGCTTCTCCTACGAGCAGTACTTC
>.|.|TRBJ2-4|TRBV27|21
CASSPPPRGLITPLAKNIQYF
TGTGCCAGCAGTCCACCCCCGCGGGGCCTCATAACCCCTTTAGCCAAAAACATTCAGTACTTC
>.|.|TRBJ1-5|TRBV6-6|15
CASSYGRGGNQPQHF
TGTGCCAGCAGTTATGGGCGGGGGGGCAATCAGCCCCAGCATTTT
>.|TRBD1|TRBJ2-2|TRBV9|14
CASSVTGNPGELFF
TGTGCCAGCAGCGTGACAGGGAACCCCGGGGAGCTGTTTTTT
>.|.|TRBJ1-1|TRBV5-3|15
CARSLYTREGTEAFF
TGTGCCAGAAGCTTGTATACGCGGGAGGGCACTGAAGCTTTCTTT
>.|TRBD1|TRBJ1-5|TRBV6-1|13
CASSRTGAQPQHF
TGTGCCAGCAGTAGGACAGGGGCCCAGCCCCAGCATTTT
>.|.|TRBJ2-2|TRBV18|16
CASSLTGNLYTGELFF
TGTGCCAGCTCACTTACCGGGAACCTGTACACCGGGGAGCTGTTTTTT
>.|TRBD1|TRBJ1-4|TRBV7-9|13
CASSRTGLEKLFF
TGTGCCAGCAGCCGGACAGGGCTAGAAAAACTGTTTTTT
>.|TRBD1|TRBJ2-7|TRBV19|14
CASSVGQTTYEQYF
TGTGCCAGTAGTGTGGGACAGACAACCTACGAGCAGTACTTC
>.|.|TRBJ2-3|TRBV19|13
CASSIGRTDTQYF
TGTGCCAGTAGTATAGGACGCACAGATACGCAGTATTTT
>.|TRBD1|TRBJ1-2|TRBV7-6|15
CASSHRDSTLRGYTF
TGTGCCAGCAGCCACCGGGACAGCACCCTACGGGGCTACACCTTC
>few|TRBD1|TRBJ1-1|TRBV6-4|14
CASSRDSWNTEAFF
TGTGCCAGCAGTCGGGACAGCTGGAACACTGAAGCTTTCTTT
>few|TRBD2|TRBJ2-7|TRBV7-2|14
CASSPSGVSYEQYF
TGTGCCAGCAGCCCTAGCGGGGTCTCCTACGAGCAGTACTTC
>.|.|TRBJ2-1|TRBV28|14
CASSLDTSYNEQFF
TGTGCCAGCAGTCTGGACACCTCCTACAATGAGCAGTTCTTC
>.|.|TRBJ1-1|TRBV7-6|14
CASSPSRRNTEAFF
TGTGCCAGCAGCCCCTCCCGCAGGAACACTGAAGCTTTCTTT
>.|TRBD1|TRBJ2-7|TRBV7-2|16
CASSLGDRSYSYEQYF
TGTGCCAGCAGCTTAGGGGACAGATCATACTCCTACGAGCAGTACTTC
>.|.|TRBJ2-7|TRBV5-6|13
CASSLKASYEQYF
TGTGCCAGCAGCCTGAAGGCGAGTTACGAGCAGTACTTC
>.|TRBD1|TRBJ1-2|TRBV5-6|13
CASSRDRGSGYTF
TGTGCCAGCAGCCGAGACAGGGGAAGTGGCTACACCTTC
>.|.|TRBJ2-2|TRBV14|14
CASSQVRASGELFF
TGTGCCAGCAGCCAAGTTAGGGCATCCGGGGAGCTGTTTTTT
>.|TRBD2|TRBJ2-1|TRBV7-9|14
CASSLGVAGLEQFF
TGTGCCAGCAGCTTAGGGGTAGCGGGGCTTGAGCAGTTCTTC
>.|.|TRBJ2-3|TRBV15|15
CATSRDQPTADTQYF
TGTGCCACCAGCAGAGATCAACCCACAGCAGATACGCAGTATTTT
>once|TRBD1|TRBJ2-1|TRBV6-6|15
CASRETGQGENEQFF
TGTGCCAGCAGGGAAACGGGACAGGGAGAGAATGAGCAGTTCTTC
>.|TRBD2|TRBJ2-7|TRBV5-1|15
CASSLVAGVSYEQYF
TGCGCCAGCAGCTTAGTAGCGGGAGTTAGCTACGAGCAGTACTTC
>.|.|TRBJ2-5|TRBV28|13
CASSPGMQETQYF
TGTGCCAGCAGTCCCGGGATGCAAGAGACCCAGTACTTC
>.|TRBD1|TRBJ1-5|TRBV18|14
CASSPGQVNQPQHF
TGTGCCAGCTCACCGGGACAGGTCAATCAGCCCCAGCATTTT